This T cell receptor beta chain appears in the sequencing data of a study of breast tumors, draining lymph nodes, adjacent tissues. This clonotype was counted only a few times. Its specificity is not known. Mismatch with germline at one junction end may stem from a read error. General study findings and limits: Compared with lymph nodes, tumors were less diverse; compared with nontumor tissue, more. The lymph node origin of tumor T cells was framed as consistent with a hypothesis, not demonstrated.

CDR1 is LNHNV, CDR2 YYDKDF, per germline (reference sequence). The CDR3 spans 15 residues. TCRdb reanalysed the multiplex PCR reads using MiXCR and keeps one entry per CDR3 protein. The data hold under 250,000 distinct CDR3 sequences, with approximately 30% observed a single time. Axillary draining lymph nodes of breast cancer patients supplied the node samples. The TCR was taken from a female donor with breast cancer. Some clones in this sample may be carry-over from other donors' samples. V usage is TRBV15 and J usage is TRBJ1-5; no reliable D call. Sample: axillary lymph node tissue. The CDR3 bases are TGTGCCACCAGCAGAGATGACACAACGGACCAGCCCCGGCATTTT. Amino acid sequence: CATSRDDTTDQPRHF.